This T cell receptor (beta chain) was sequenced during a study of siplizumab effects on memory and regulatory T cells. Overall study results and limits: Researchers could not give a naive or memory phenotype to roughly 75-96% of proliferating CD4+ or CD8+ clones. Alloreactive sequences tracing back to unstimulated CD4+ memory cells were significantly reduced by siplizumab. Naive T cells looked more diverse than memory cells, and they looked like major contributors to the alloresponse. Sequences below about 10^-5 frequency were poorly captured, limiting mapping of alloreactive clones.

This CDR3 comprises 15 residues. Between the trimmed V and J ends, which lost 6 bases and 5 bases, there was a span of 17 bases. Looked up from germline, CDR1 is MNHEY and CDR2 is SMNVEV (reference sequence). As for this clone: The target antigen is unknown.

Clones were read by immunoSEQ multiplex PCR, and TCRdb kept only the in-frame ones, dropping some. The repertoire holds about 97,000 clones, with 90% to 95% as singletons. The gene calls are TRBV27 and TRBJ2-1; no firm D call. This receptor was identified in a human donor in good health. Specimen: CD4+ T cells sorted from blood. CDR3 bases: TGTGCCAGCAGATACACCACAGTGGCGCACAATGAGCAGTTCTTC. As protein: CASRYTTVAHNEQFF.